The 32 T cell receptor beta chains below were found in one sample sequenced in a study of human T cells and chemical hapten exposure. The sample's time point: pre-sensitization, week 0. Treatment indicated: therapeutic diphenylcyclopropenone sensitization with weekly scalp DPC. TCRdb ran MiXCR on the RACE reads and lists one entry per CDR3 protein. The table has 150,000 to 200,000 distinct CDR3 sequences, just under 30% seen once; the top ten hold less than 3%. The sample consisted of whole blood, taken in connection with sensitization to the hapten diphenylcyclopropenone (DPC). Every receptor here comes from a woman aged 25 to 39 with alopecia areata. Some clones in this sample may be carry-over from other donors' samples.

This clonotype was counted only a few times. The rearrangement links TRBV10-3 to TRBJ1-1; 9 nucleotides match TRBD1. The CDR3 covers 16 residues. Germline CDR1 is ENHRY and CDR2 is SYGVKD. V lost 6 bases and J lost 6; bases outside the gene matches: 14. CDR3 DNA: TGTGCCATCAGCGCCGGGACAGGGTTACAAAACGCTGAAGCTTTCTTT. Translation gives CAISAGTGLQNAEAFF.

The chain is built from TRBV14 and TRBJ2-7; D is tentatively TRBD1 or TRBD2 (5 bases each). Trimming cost V 4 bases and J 2 bases, with 9 bases left between them. The CDR3 runs to 13 residues. Germline values: CDR1 SGHDN, CDR2 FVKESK. CDR3 sequence (DNA): TGTGCCAGCAGCCGGACGGGGCCCTACGAGCAGTACTTC. It specifies CASSRTGPYEQYF.

The chain combines TRBV6-5 with TRBJ2-1, with D perhaps given as TRBD1 or TRBD2 (5 bases each). CDR1 and CDR2 from the germline V gene are MNHEY and SVGAGI. This CDR3 region has 13 residues. V lost 11 bases to trimming and J lost 10 bases, with 21 bases between them. CDR3 nucleotide sequence: TGTGCCGTTAAGGGACCCACCGTTGGGGAGCAGTTCTTC. As protein: CAVKGPTVGEQFF.

This clonotype came up a few times. The V gene is TRBV5-1, the J gene TRBJ2-2; D possibly corresponds to TRBD1 (6 bases). Deletions cut 1 base from V and 4 bases from J, with 11 bases between. Germline lookup yields CDR1 SGHRS and CDR2 YFSETQ. This CDR3 region has 15 residues. The CDR3 here is CASSLTGTGTGELFF. The CDR3 coding sequence is TGCGCCAGCAGCTTGACAGGGACGGGCACCGGGGAGCTGTTTTTT.

The chain recombines TRBV29-1 with TRBJ1-3; a weak D match, TRBD1 (6 bases). CDR1 and CDR2 (germline): SQVTM, ANQGSEA. Trimming removed 6 bases from V and 1 base from J, with 13 bases in between. This CDR3 is 14 amino acids long. This chain's CDR3 is CSVRGGASGNTIYF. CDR3 coding DNA: TGCAGCGTCCGCGGGGGGGCTTCTGGAAACACCATATATTTT.

V is TRBV9 and J is TRBJ2-1; tentatively, D is TRBD2 (6 bases). The CDR3 covers 15 residues. With 1 base removed from V and 9 bases from J, the gap between germline ends came to 17 bases. The V gene's germline CDR1 is SGDLS and CDR2 YYNGEE. In DNA form, the CDR3 reads TGTGCCAGCAGCGTACGGGGCCCACCCGGGGGTGAGCAGTTCTTC. Its protein product is CASSVRGPPGGEQFF.

In this sample, this clonotype turned up a few times. The V and J genes are TRBV4-3 and TRBJ1-2; a possible D gene is TRBD1 (6 bases). Germline V gene sequence: CDR1 LGHNA, CDR2 YSLEER. This CDR3 spans 15 amino acids. V lost 3 bases and J lost 1, with 12 bases in between. DNA of the CDR3: TGCGCCAGCAGCCAGGGGACAAACGATAACTATGGCTACACCTTC. Residues: CASSQGTNDNYGYTF.

The V call is TRBV28, the J call TRBJ2-7, with no clear D. The CDR3 covers 14 residues. The germline CDR1 and CDR2 sequences are MDHEN and SYDVKM. The germline V and J ends were trimmed by 7 bases and 0 bases, with 13 bases remaining between them. The CDR3 DNA is TGTGCCAGCAAAGCACTAAGGAGCTCCTACGAGCAGTACTTC. Its protein is CASKALRSSYEQYF. The complete variable domain, with remaining parts taken from reference TRBV28 and TRBJ2-7, reads DVKVTQSSRYLVKRTGEKVFLECVQDMDHENMFWYRQDPGLGLRLIYFSYDVKMKEKGDIPEGYSVSREKKERFSLILESASTNQTSMYLCASKALRSSYEQYFGPGTRLTVT.

This chain uses TRBV18 with TRBJ2-4, with a tentative D call TRBD2 (6 bases). This CDR3 comprises 16 residues. V gave up 2 bases and J gave up 3 bases, with 14 bases separating them. Per germline, CDR1 KGHSH and CDR2 LQKENI. CDR3 protein: CASSPTWRAGKNIQYF. The CDR3 bases are TGTGCCAGCTCACCAACGTGGAGGGCGGGCAAAAACATTCAGTACTTC.

This clonotype was seen only a few times. The CDR3 here is CSARTGVRGNEQFF. The CDR3 DNA follows: TGCAGCGCCCGGACAGGGGTACGAGGGAATGAGCAGTTCTTC. The rearrangement joins TRBV29-1 to TRBJ2-1; 9 bases are shared with TRBD1. V dropped 7 bases and J dropped 7; count of bases not matched to a gene: 11. The CDR3 has 14 residues. The V gene's germline CDR1 is SQVTM and CDR2 ANQGSEA.

The rearrangement links TRBV2 to TRBJ1-1; D call uncertain. Germline loops: CDR1 SNHLY, CDR2 FYNNEI. The CDR3 consists of 14 residues. V was pared by 4 bases and J by 4 bases, with 13 bases between. CDR3 bases: TGTGCCAGCAGTGGAAGGAGTTGGGGCACTGAAGCTTTCTTT. This sequence encodes CASSGRSWGTEAFF. Filled out from reference TRBV2 and TRBJ1-1, the complete variable domain reads EPEVTQTPSHQVTQMGQEVILRCVPISNHLYFYWYRQILGQKVEFLVSFYNNEISEKSEIFDDQFSVERPDGSNFTLKIRSTKLEDSAMYFCASSGRSWGTEAFFGQGTRLTVV.

This clonotype has more than one count but fewer than ten. J is TRBJ2-7 and V is TRBV4-1, with unresolved D. V dropped 0 bases and J dropped 6 bases, with 12 bases sitting between them. The CDR3 is 14 amino acids. Germline lookup yields CDR1 MGHRA and CDR2 YSYEKL. CDR3 coding DNA: TGCGCCAGCAGCCAAGAGGCGAAGGTACGCGAGCAGTACTTC. It translates to CASSQEAKVREQYF.

In this sample, this clonotype turned up a few times. J is TRBJ1-2 and V is TRBV7-9; D might be TRBD1 (6 bases). From germline, CDR1 is SEHNR and CDR2 FQNEAQ (reference sequence). The CDR3 contains 14 residues. Between the trimmed V and J ends, which lost 5 bases and 3 bases, there was a span of 13 bases. The CDR3: CASSHREKDYGYTF. DNA for the CDR3: TGTGCCAGCAGCCACAGGGAGAAGGACTATGGCTACACCTTC.

In its sample, this clonotype was seen a few times. J is TRBJ1-4 and V is TRBV9; D perhaps matches TRBD1 (5 bases). The CDR3 totals 17 residues. The germline V and J ends were trimmed by 3 bases and 1 base, with 16 bases remaining between them. The germline V gene has CDR1 SGDLS and CDR2 YYNGEE. The CDR3 protein is CASSGGAGRETNEKLFF. CDR3 DNA: TGTGCCAGCAGCGGCGGGGCAGGGCGTGAAACTAATGAAAAACTGTTTTTT.

The chain recombines TRBV2 with TRBJ2-3; 11 bases are a match to TRBD1. In germline, CDR1 is SNHLY, CDR2 FYNNEI. The CDR3 spans 17 residues. V was clipped by 0 bases and J by 8 bases; unmatched bases: 10. CDR3 residues: CASSEAVPGQGGGTQYF. The CDR3 DNA reads as TGTGCCAGCAGTGAAGCGGTACCGGGACAGGGGGGTGGTACGCAGTATTTT.

Comments on this clonotype: It may be a read error: a sequence one base away is much more abundant. J is TRBJ1-1 and V is TRBV7-3; D gene uncertain. The ends were cut back, 2 bases at V and 0 bases at J, with 4 bases in the middle. Germline V gene lookup returns CDR1 SGHTA and CDR2 FQGTGA. The CDR3 runs to 13 residues. The CDR3 loop reads CASSLGMNTEAFF. In DNA form, the CDR3 reads TGTGCCAGCAGCTTAGGTATGAACACTGAAGCTTTCTTT.

This sequence joins TRBV28 and TRBJ1-1, with D uncertain. The CDR3 runs 14 residues. Germline CDR1 is MDHEN and CDR2 is SYDVKM. Trimming pared 5 bases from V and 7 bases from J, leaving 17 bases between. The CDR3 DNA follows: TGTGCCAGCAGTGGTTTATTGACTCTGGGTGAAGCTTTCTTT. Translating gives CASSGLLTLGEAFF.

The chain joins TRBV10-3 to TRBJ2-1; tentative D call: TRBD1 (5 bases). Germline CDR1 is ENHRY and CDR2 is SYGVKD. V was clipped by 7 bases and J by 12 bases, with 22 bases between them. The CDR3 is 14 amino acids. The CDR3 bases are TGTGCCATCAAAGCCGCAGGGTTACAATCAGGGCAGTTCTTC. This gives the protein CAIKAAGLQSGQFF.

This chain links TRBV7-2 with TRBJ1-6; D not resolved. CDR1 and CDR2 from the germline V gene are SGHTA and FQGNSA. V was pared by 7 bases and J by 9 bases, with 13 bases between. The CDR3 loop spans 13 amino acids. The chain's CDR3 is CASTPQTSSPLHF. CDR3 DNA sequence: TGTGCCAGCACCCCCCAGACTTCTTCACCCCTCCACTTT.

V usage is TRBV2 and J usage is TRBJ2-6, with TRBD1 matching over 7 bases. Germline values: CDR1 SNHLY, CDR2 FYNNEI. V shed 3 bases, J shed 0 bases, and the junction held 5 bases outside the gene matches. The CDR3 runs to 17 residues. For the CDR3, the DNA is TGTGCCAGCAGTGAGAACAGGGGATTCTCTGGGGCCAACGTCCTGACTTTC. The encoded protein is CASSENRGFSGANVLTF. Full variable domain (outside the CDR3, taken from reference TRBV2 and TRBJ2-6): EPEVTQTPSHQVTQMGQEVILRCVPISNHLYFYWYRQILGQKVEFLVSFYNNEISEKSEIFDDQFSVERPDGSNFTLKIRSTKLEDSAMYFCASSENRGFSGANVLTFGAGSRLTVL.

The chain is built from TRBV6-5 and TRBJ2-3; D gene ambiguous. CDR1 and CDR2 (germline): MNHEY, SVGAGI. The CDR3 is 12 residues long. The V end lost 8 bases, the J end lost 1 base, and 7 bases lay between the germline ends. The CDR3 region is CASGQGTDTQYF. The CDR3 DNA follows: TGTGCCAGCGGGCAGGGCACAGATACGCAGTATTTT.

This clonotype was seen more than once but under ten times. The gene calls are TRBV5-1 and TRBJ2-1, with 8 bases aligning to TRBD2. Germline trimming cut 4 bases from V and 9 bases from J; bases unmatched to any gene: 3. The CDR3 spans 12 residues. Germline lookup yields CDR1 SGHRS and CDR2 YFSETQ. CDR3: CASSLGTSEQFF. DNA for the CDR3: TGCGCCAGCAGCCTGGGGACTAGTGAGCAGTTCTTC.

This clonotype has just a few counts. The chain joins TRBV7-2 to TRBJ2-5; possible D gene TRBD1, 6 bases. V lost 1 base and J 0 bases, leaving 9 bases between the germline ends. The germline CDR1 and CDR2 sequences are SGHTA and FQGNSA. The CDR3 is 15 residues long. The CDR3 nucleotides are TGTGCCAGCAGCTTAGGCAGGGGAAACCAAGAGACCCAGTACTTC. Translation gives CASSLGRGNQETQYF. Supplemented by reference TRBV7-2 and TRBJ2-5, the full variable domain reads GAGVSQSPSNKVTEKGKDVELRCDPISGHTALYWYRQSLGQGLEFLIYFQGNSAPDKSGLPSDRFSAERTGGSVSTLTIQRTQQEDSAVYLCASSLGRGNQETQYFGPGTRLLVL.

This sequence joins TRBV5-1 and TRBJ2-5; no definite D call. The germline CDR1 and CDR2 sequences are SGHRS and YFSETQ. CDR3 length: 16 residues. V was clipped by 0 bases and J by 2 bases, with 14 bases between them. DNA of the CDR3: TGCGCCAGCAGCTTGGGACGGAACACTGCACAAGAGACCCAGTACTTC. Its protein product is CASSLGRNTAQETQYF.

The V and J genes are TRBV30 and TRBJ1-5; D might be TRBD1 (5 bases). The ends were cut back, 5 bases at V and 0 bases at J, with 11 bases in the middle. The CDR3 has 14 amino acids. CDR1 and CDR2 (germline): GTSNPN, SVGIG (reference sequence). CDR3 residues: CAWGGGDSNQPQHF. CDR3 DNA: TGTGCCTGGGGGGGGGGGGATAGCAATCAGCCCCAGCATTTT.

The sample holds many counts of this clonotype. The rearrangement links TRBV28 to TRBJ2-5; 8 nucleotides line up with TRBD2. Trimming cost V 5 bases and J 4 bases; bases outside gene matches: 3. The germline V gene has CDR1 MDHEN and CDR2 SYDVKM. This CDR3 region has 13 residues. In nucleotides, the CDR3 is TGTGCCAGCAGTAGGACTAGCAGAGAGACCCAGTACTTC. Translation: CASSRTSRETQYF.

V gene TRBV7-6 combines with J gene TRBJ2-2, with 8 bases fitting TRBD1. The germline V gene encodes CDR1 SGHVS and CDR2 FNYEAQ. V gave up 5 bases and J gave up 3 bases; unmatched junction bases: 5. The CDR3 is 15 residues long. CDR3 sequence (DNA): TGTGCCAGCAGCCCAGGGGGCTCGGACACCGGGGAGCTGTTTTTT. It encodes CASSPGGSDTGELFF.

This clonotype turned up a few times. V is TRBV4-1 and J is TRBJ1-2, with D possibly TRBD1 on 5 matching bases. CDR3 size: 14 residues. Deletions cut 0 bases from V and 4 bases from J, with 9 bases between. Germline assignment: CDR1 MGHRA and CDR2 YSYEKL. CDR3 bases: TGCGCCAGCAGCCAAGATCTTACAGGCTATGGCTACACCTTC. This sequence encodes CASSQDLTGYGYTF.

V gene TRBV5-1 combines with J gene TRBJ2-5; D unclear. V was cut by 4 bases and J by 5 bases, with 15 bases left in between. This CDR3 contains 14 residues. Germline values: CDR1 SGHRS, CDR2 YFSETQ. CDR3 protein: CASSLRSTQETQYF. CDR3 bases: TGCGCCAGCAGCCTGAGGAGTACTCAGGAGACCCAGTACTTC.

This chain's CDR3 is CASSSLAGARDTEAFF. The CDR3, as DNA: TGTGCCAGCAGTTCTCTTGCGGGGGCCCGGGACACTGAAGCTTTCTTT. The chain is built from TRBV11-2 and TRBJ1-1; TRBD1 is a possible D gene (6 bases). Trimming took off 6 bases at V and 3 bases at J, with 20 bases between the two ends. The germline V gene has CDR1 SGHAT and CDR2 FQNNGV. CDR3 length equals 16 residues. Together with reference TRBV11-2 and TRBJ1-1, the CDR3 gives the full variable domain: EAGVAQSPRYKIIEKRQSVAFWCNPISGHATLYWYQQILGQGPKLLIQFQNNGVVDDSQLPKDRFSAERLKGVDSTLKIQPAKLEDSAVYLCASSSLAGARDTEAFFGQGTRLTVV.

This clonotype was found once. CDR3 coding DNA: TGTGCCAGCAGTTACTCTGGCCGGCTCTCTGGAAACACCATATATTTT. Translating gives CASSYSGRLSGNTIYF. The V and J genes are TRBV6-5 and TRBJ1-3; D gene unclear. The CDR3 consists of 16 residues. Germline V gives CDR1 MNHEY, CDR2 SVGAGI. V was trimmed by 0 bases and J by 0 bases, leaving 9 bases between them.

This clonotype has a handful of counts. The chain is built from TRBV29-1 and TRBJ1-5; unclear D gene. This CDR3 contains 12 residues. CDR1 SQVTM and CDR2 ANQGSEA come from the germline V gene. Trimming cost V 6 bases and J 3 bases, with 9 bases left between them. CDR3 in amino acids: CSVTADNQPQHF. As DNA, the CDR3 is TGCAGCGTCACGGCTGACAATCAGCCCCAGCATTTT.